This T cell receptor (beta chain) stems from a study of T cell responses to AZD1222 COVID-19 vaccine. The study, taken as a whole, reports: Baseline serostatus was positive in only six AZD1222 recipients.

Germline trimming cut 3 bases from V and 3 bases from J; bases unmatched to any gene: 5. The length of the CDR3 is 15 residues. Germline values: CDR1 LNHDA, CDR2 SQIVND (reference sequence). Assay: immunoSEQ multiplex PCR; the TCRdb copy retains only in-frame clones and omits some. The sample carries 90,000 to 120,000 clones, over 80% recorded once. Regarding this clone: Its antigen is not identified.

The sequencing used peripheral blood, collected 28 days after the second AZD1222 dose. This TCR was recovered from an adult who received the AZD1222 COVID-19 vaccine. This sequence joins TRBV19 and TRBJ2-7; TRBD1 agrees at 10 bases. The CDR3 loop is CASSIGTGEYYEQYF. CDR3 bases: TGTGCCAGTAGTATTGGGACAGGGGAATACTACGAGCAGTACTTC.